This is a list of T cell receptor beta chains from one sample in a study of identical twins. A single record per CDR3 protein comes from TCRdb applying MiXCR to the 5' RACE reads. Among a few hundred thousand distinct CDR3 sequences listed, about a fifth were seen once. The sample was naive T cells sorted from blood. Receptors originate from a man in his forties or fifties in good health. Both conserved end residues are part of each CDR3. The D gene is left open where the match is weak. A row's size may be missing; if present it is once, few, many or a size class.

j_call | clone_size | d_call | v_call | cdr3_length | cdr3_aa | cdr3_nt
TRBJ1-1 | many | . | TRBV7-2 | 13 | CASSLVPNTEAFF | TGTGCCAGCAGCTTAGTGCCGAACACTGAAGCTTTCTTT
TRBJ2-1 | . | . | TRBV7-2 | 11 | CASAIYNEQFF | TGTGCCAGCGCGATCTACAATGAGCAGTTCTTC
TRBJ2-7 | many | TRBD1 | TRBV10-3 | 13 | CAISWGQGNEQYF | TGTGCCATCAGCTGGGGACAGGGTAACGAGCAGTACTTC
TRBJ2-5 | many | . | TRBV5-1 | 14 | CASSEGRPGETQYF | TGCGCCAGCAGCGAGGGACGACCGGGAGAGACCCAGTACTTC
TRBJ2-1 | few | . | TRBV12-3/TRBV12-4 | 14 | CASTQQSSYNEQFF | TGTGCCAGCACCCAACAGAGCTCCTACAATGAGCAGTTCTTC
TRBJ2-5 | . | TRBD2 | TRBV10-3 | 16 | CAISPGTSGHQETQYF | TGTGCCATCAGTCCTGGGACTAGCGGGCACCAAGAGACCCAGTACTTC
TRBJ2-1 | . | TRBD2 | TRBV10-3 | 16 | CAISESWREGRNEQFF | TGTGCCATCAGTGAGTCCTGGCGGGAGGGCCGAAATGAGCAGTTCTTC
TRBJ2-3 | . | . | TRBV7-2 | 15 | CASSLASLNPNTQYF | TGTGCCAGCAGCTTAGCTTCACTTAACCCAAATACGCAGTATTTT
TRBJ2-1 | few | . | TRBV15 | 16 | CATSRDENPLGNEQFF | TGTGCCACCAGCAGAGATGAGAACCCGCTAGGCAATGAGCAGTTCTTC
TRBJ2-7 | few | . | TRBV5-5 | 16 | CASSSPGFQPLREQYF | TGTGCCAGCAGCTCGCCCGGGTTTCAGCCCTTGCGCGAGCAGTACTTC
TRBJ2-1 | . | . | TRBV6-2/TRBV6-3 | 15 | CASKIRDQSYNEQFF | TGTGCCAGCAAAATCCGGGACCAATCCTACAATGAGCAGTTCTTC
TRBJ2-1 | . | . | TRBV12-3/TRBV12-4 | 15 | CASSFGLGLGGEQFF | TGTGCCAGCAGTTTTGGGTTAGGCTTAGGTGGTGAGCAGTTCTTC
TRBJ2-1 | . | . | TRBV9 | 16 | CASSVGLGSSYNEQFF | TGTGCCAGCAGCGTAGGGCTCGGGAGCTCCTACAATGAGCAGTTCTTC
TRBJ1-1 | few | . | TRBV28 | 15 | CASSYWTLINTEAFF | TGTGCCAGCAGTTATTGGACCTTAATAAACACTGAAGCTTTCTTT
TRBJ2-7 | few | TRBD2 | TRBV20-1 | 12 | CSAGGGRYEQYF | TGCAGTGCCGGGGGGGGGAGGTACGAGCAGTACTTC
TRBJ2-1 | few | TRBD2 | TRBV29-1 | 17 | CSVFGLAGDAGYNEQFF | TGCAGCGTTTTCGGACTAGCGGGGGACGCGGGGTACAATGAGCAGTTCTTC
TRBJ2-3 | many | TRBD2 | TRBV2 | 12 | CASSPGLANEYF | TGTGCCAGCAGCCCGGGACTAGCCAACGAGTATTTT
TRBJ2-5 | few | TRBD1 | TRBV7-9 | 13 | CASRGQIQETQYF | TGTGCCAGCAGGGGACAGATCCAAGAGACCCAGTACTTC
TRBJ2-3 | many | . | TRBV20-1 | 15 | CSARSDGIGVDTQYF | TGCAGTGCTAGGTCTGATGGGATAGGGGTAGATACGCAGTATTTT
TRBJ1-5 | few | TRBD1 | TRBV6-1 | 15 | CASSAGGAANQPQHF | TGTGCCAGCAGTGCAGGGGGGGCGGCGAATCAGCCCCAGCATTTT
TRBJ2-3 | few | TRBD1 | TRBV28 | 15 | CASSTDRALMDTQYF | TGTGCCAGCAGTACGGACAGGGCCTTGATGGATACGCAGTATTTT
TRBJ2-5 | few | TRBD2 | TRBV29-1 | 14 | CSVEFRLAAETQYF | TGCAGCGTTGAATTTCGGCTAGCGGCGGAGACCCAGTACTTC
TRBJ2-1 | many | TRBD2 | TRBV20-1 | 16 | CSATLGLAGAYNEQFF | TGCAGTGCTACCCTGGGACTAGCGGGGGCATACAATGAGCAGTTCTTC
TRBJ1-6 | few | . | TRBV2 | 13 | CAGGADGASPLHF | TGTGCCGGGGGGGCGGACGGTGCTTCACCCCTCCACTTT
TRBJ2-6 | many | . | TRBV6-5 | 18 | CASSYGASLLSGANVLTF | TGTGCCAGCAGTTACGGGGCCTCCCTTCTCTCTGGGGCCAACGTCCTGACTTTC
TRBJ1-5 | many | . | TRBV12-3/TRBV12-4 | 20 | CASSIRTGPSGHVGNQPQHF | TGTGCCAGCAGCATCCGTACCGGGCCCAGCGGGCATGTGGGCAATCAGCCCCAGCATTTT
TRBJ2-7 | few | . | TRBV4-3 | 15 | CASSQDVGFSYEQYF | TGCGCCAGCAGCCAAGATGTAGGGTTCTCCTACGAGCAGTACTTC
TRBJ1-1 | many | . | TRBV12-3/TRBV12-4 | 14 | CASSFTGKNTEAFF | TGTGCCAGCAGTTTTACAGGGAAAAACACTGAAGCTTTCTTT
TRBJ2-1 | . | . | TRBV12-3/TRBV12-4 | 14 | CASSLTGEGDEQFF | TGTGCCAGCAGTTTGACGGGAGAGGGGGATGAGCAGTTCTTC
TRBJ1-2 | . | . | TRBV29-1 | 14 | CSVYAIHANYGYTF | TGCAGCGTGTATGCCATACACGCCAACTATGGCTACACCTTC
TRBJ2-1 | few | TRBD1 | TRBV12-3/TRBV12-4 | 15 | CASSPGDRVYNEQFF | TGTGCCAGCAGTCCCGGGGACAGGGTCTACAATGAGCAGTTCTTC